This T cell receptor beta chain is from a study of beta chain features in type 1 diabetes. At the level of the study: Researchers looked at approximately 100,000,000 sorted cells across all samples. Study-wide results and limits: It was among patients, rather than healthy donors, that naive, central memory and Treg TCRB repertoires appeared more similar.

As concerns this clone: Its specificity is unknown.

A sort by CD45RO/CCR7/CD25/CD127/CD95/CD27 yielded CD4+ naive, central memory, regulatory and stem cell-like memory cells. This CDR3 spans 13 amino acids. Germline lookup yields CDR1 KGHSH and CDR2 LQKENI. The germline V and J ends were trimmed by 0 bases and 5 bases, with 7 bases remaining between them. Expressed TCRB transcripts were sequenced, since all the RNA that had been isolated was reverse transcribed. The assay was immunoSEQ multiplex PCR, and TCRdb's table has in-frame clones only and misses some. This table has 400,000 to 600,000 clones, about 30% appearing once. The rearrangement links TRBV18 to TRBJ1-1; D may be TRBD1 (5 bases). This TCR was recovered from a man aged 18-30 years in good health. Sequencing used naive CD4+ T cells from blood. The chain's CDR3 is CASSPPEGTEAFF. In DNA form, the CDR3 reads TGTGCCAGCTCACCACCGGAGGGGACTGAAGCTTTCTTT.